Below are 22 T cell receptor beta chains sequenced from a single sample in a study of T cell responses to AZD1222 COVID-19 vaccine (dated by TCRdb to 2020 to 2022). The time point label, as the study defines it: baseline before first vaccination. The library was obtained by the immunoSEQ multiplex PCR assay. The table comes from immuneACCESS by way of TCRdb, which keeps in-frame sequences with V and J called. Part of the clones is missing from these tables; in studies checked, under half for an unresolved V gene and the rest for unknown reasons. The sample table lists 100,000 or so clones, less than 90% of them with a count of one. The ten largest clonotypes hold about 15% of the sample. Sequencing used peripheral blood, obtained on day 0 of AZD1222 vaccination. These receptors all stem from an adult in good health.

This clone was counted a few times. The chain carries TRBV5-1 and TRBJ2-7; a weak D match, TRBD1 (6 bases). Trimming pared 3 bases from V and 5 bases from J, leaving 15 bases between. Germline V CDR1 and CDR2: SGHRS, YFSETQ. This CDR3 spans 14 amino acids. In DNA, the CDR3 is TGCGCCAGCAGCTATGGTTTGGCAGGGGACGAGCAGTACTTC. Translation gives CASSYGLAGDEQYF.

The chain employs TRBV6-5 and TRBJ2-1; TRBD2 aligns across 7 bases. V dropped 7 bases and J dropped 7; count of bases not matched to a gene: 13. The germline V gene has CDR1 MNHEY and CDR2 SVGAGI. The CDR3 has 15 amino acids. CDR3 loop: CASTRLGLGRNEQFF. The CDR3 nucleotides are TGTGCCAGCACTCGATTAGGACTAGGGAGGAATGAGCAGTTCTTC.

V and J are TRBV6-5 and TRBJ2-7; perhaps TRBD2 as D (7 bases). This CDR3 region has 15 residues. The germline CDR1 and CDR2 sequences are MNHEY and SVGAGI. Between the trimmed V and J ends, which lost 0 bases and 2 bases, there was a span of 11 bases. This chain's CDR3 is CASSYSGGRAYEQYF. As DNA, the CDR3 is TGTGCCAGCAGTTACTCAGGGGGGAGGGCCTACGAGCAGTACTTC.

This clone has only one observation. V usage is TRBV3-1 (or the pseudogene TRBV3-2) and J usage is TRBJ2-1, with 9 bases that match TRBD2. V lost 1 base, J lost 9 bases, and 10 bases stayed unmatched. Germline lookup yields CDR1 LGHDT and CDR2 YNNKEL (reference sequence). This CDR3 spans 16 amino acids. The CDR3 nucleotides are TGTGCCAGCAGCCAAGGACAACCGGGACTAGCTTTTGAGCAGTTCTTC. Its protein product is CASSQGQPGLAFEQFF.

The CDR3 loop is CASSLNGLTGSPLHF. DNA for the CDR3: TGTGCCAGCAGCTTAAACGGCCTTACTGGGTCACCCCTCCACTTT. This sequence joins TRBV7-9 and TRBJ1-6; D is unresolved. The V end lost 2 bases, the J end lost 10 bases, and 15 bases lay between the germline ends. The CDR3 runs to 15 residues. Germline CDR1 SEHNR, CDR2 FQNEAQ (reference sequence).

The sample holds one count of this clone. V gene TRBV5-4 combines with J gene TRBJ1-4; D ambiguous. Germline V gene data show CDR1 as SGHNT and CDR2 as YYREEE (reference sequence). This CDR3 contains 15 residues. Trimming left V 0 bases short and J 8 bases short, with 14 bases between. In DNA form, the CDR3 reads TGTGCCAGCAGCTTGGGCACAGATGGGCCCGAAAAACTGTTTTTT. This encodes CASSLGTDGPEKLFF.

The chain combines TRBV7-9 with TRBJ1-2; TRBD1 aligns across 7 bases. The CDR3 loop spans 14 amino acids. J gave up 4 bases and V 5 bases, and 7 bases lay outside the gene matches. Germline CDR1 reads SEHNR; CDR2 reads FQNEAQ (reference sequence). As DNA, the CDR3 is TGTGCCAGCAGCCCAGGGGGGTCCGGCTATGGCTACACCTTC. Translated, it gives CASSPGGSGYGYTF.

This clone occurred a few times. J is TRBJ1-5 and V is TRBV3-1 (or the pseudogene TRBV3-2), with D perhaps TRBD1 (6 bases). V gave up 3 bases and J gave up 4 bases, with 10 bases separating them. The CDR3 has 14 amino acids. Germline-derived CDR1 and CDR2 are LGHDT and YNNKEL (reference sequence). The CDR3 DNA reads TGTGCCAGCAGCCAGGATCAGGGGAATCAGCCCCAGCATTTT. It encodes CASSQDQGNQPQHF.

V usage is TRBV7-9 and J usage is TRBJ1-1; D is unresolved. Trimming cost V 1 base and J 4 bases, with 10 bases left between them. Germline V gene lookup returns CDR1 SEHNR and CDR2 FQNEAQ (reference sequence). The CDR3 spans 14 residues. The CDR3 loop reads CASSLVPQITEAFF. In DNA, the CDR3 is TGTGCCAGCAGCTTAGTTCCACAGATCACTGAAGCTTTCTTT.

Points on this clone: Different DNA sequences within this sample yield the same CDR3. V is TRBV5-1 and J is TRBJ1-1; 8 bases are shared with TRBD1. Germline CDR1 SGHRS, CDR2 YFSETQ. CDR3 length: 14 amino acids. Trimming removed 3 bases from V and 1 base from J; junction bases left unmatched: 2. The CDR3 DNA reads as TGCGCCAGCAGCTCGGGGACAGGGAACACTGAAGCTTTCTTT. Translation: CASSSGTGNTEAFF.

V gene TRBV3-1 (or the pseudogene TRBV3-2) combines with J gene TRBJ2-1; 12 nucleotides line up with TRBD2. The CDR3 has 14 amino acids. V lost 3 bases, J lost 7 bases, and 1 base stayed unmatched. CDR1 LGHDT and CDR2 YNNKEL come from the germline V gene (reference sequence). In nucleotides, the CDR3 is TGTGCCAGCAGCCAGGGGACTAGCGGGAATGAGCAGTTCTTC. Amino acids: CASSQGTSGNEQFF.

The V call is TRBV18, the J call TRBJ2-1, with D maybe TRBD2 (5 bases). The germline V gene has CDR1 KGHSH and CDR2 LQKENI. V shed 2 bases and J shed 2 bases, with 13 bases lying between them. CDR3 length: 16 residues. The CDR3 region is CASSPSQRIAYNEQFF. CDR3 coding DNA: TGTGCCAGCTCACCAAGCCAGCGGATCGCCTACAATGAGCAGTTCTTC.

This chain joins TRBV12-3 or TRBV12-4 and TRBJ1-2; tentative D call: TRBD1 (5 bases). V was clipped by 6 bases and J by 5 bases, with 13 bases between them. This CDR3 is 13 amino acids long. CDR3 coding DNA: TGTGCCAGCAGCCGGGACGGGAGTTATGGCTACACCTTC. This gives the protein CASSRDGSYGYTF.

This clone was observed once. V is TRBV11-2 and J is TRBJ2-1; D may be TRBD2 (5 bases). V dropped 3 bases and J dropped 0 bases, with 18 bases sitting between them. The germline gives CDR1 SGHAT, CDR2 FQNNGV. This CDR3 spans 18 amino acids. In DNA, the CDR3 is TGTGCCAGCAGCTTTCGTGGGAGTCCCTCTAGCTCCTACAATGAGCAGTTCTTC. This encodes CASSFRGSPSSSYNEQFF.

The CDR3 region is CASKGRPGQGNEKLFF. CDR3 bases: TGTGCCAGTAAGGGACGCCCTGGGCAGGGGAATGAAAAACTGTTTTTT. The rearrangement links TRBV19 to TRBJ1-4; D may be TRBD1 (6 bases). Trimming removed 7 bases from V and 5 bases from J, with 20 bases in between. The germline V gene has CDR1 LNHDA and CDR2 SQIVND (reference sequence). This CDR3 contains 16 residues.

The CDR3 DNA follows: TGTGCCTGGATCCCGGGGGCTAACGGCGAGCAGTACTTC. It encodes CAWIPGANGEQYF. V and J are TRBV30 and TRBJ2-7; D may correspond to TRBD1 or TRBD2 (6 bases each). The germline CDR1 and CDR2 sequences are GTSNPN and SVGIG (reference sequence). Trimming removed 4 bases at V and 6 bases at J, with 16 bases between. CDR3 size: 13 residues.

This clone was detected only a few times. The CDR3 reads CASSLRPRDEQYF. CDR3 DNA: TGTGCCAGCAGTTTGCGGCCCCGGGACGAGCAGTACTTC. The chain has TRBV27 and TRBJ2-7; D is unresolved. Germline V gives CDR1 MNHEY, CDR2 SMNVEV (reference sequence). The CDR3 is made up of 13 amino acids. V was clipped by 3 bases and J by 5 bases, with 11 bases between them.

The chain employs TRBV7-8 and TRBJ2-7; D is perhaps TRBD2 (5 bases). Germline V lookup: CDR1 SGHVS, CDR2 FQNEAQ. Trimming shortened V by 1 base and J by 3 bases, and 16 bases separated the two germline ends. This CDR3 comprises 16 residues. The CDR3 loop is CASSLGSRSGDYEQYF. CDR3 sequence (DNA): TGTGCCAGCAGCTTAGGGTCGAGAAGCGGAGACTACGAGCAGTACTTC.

The V gene is TRBV12-3 or TRBV12-4, the J gene TRBJ2-7; either TRBD1 or TRBD2 may supply D (5 bases each). The CDR3 has 13 amino acids. The germline V and J ends were trimmed by 4 bases and 2 bases, with 9 bases remaining between them. The CDR3, as DNA: TGTGCCAGCAGTTCCGGGACGACCTACGAGCAGTACTTC. Its translation: CASSSGTTYEQYF.

This chain uses TRBV5-4 with TRBJ2-5, with a tentative D call TRBD2 (6 bases). This CDR3 region has 12 residues. CDR1 is SGHNT and CDR2 is YYREEE in the germline V gene (reference sequence). Trimming stripped 3 bases from V and 5 bases from J, with 8 bases between. The CDR3 spells CASSSEGETQYF. The CDR3 bases are TGTGCCAGCAGCTCGGAGGGGGAGACCCAGTACTTC.

The rearrangement joins TRBV27 to TRBJ1-6, with 7 bases identical to TRBD1. The CDR3 is 13 residues long. J lost 7 bases, V lost 4 bases, and 1 base had no gene match. Germline CDR1 and CDR2: MNHEY and SMNVEV (reference sequence). The CDR3 bases are TGTGCCAGCAGTTGGGACAGCAATTCACCCCTCCACTTT. Translating gives CASSWDSNSPLHF.

CDR3 loop: CATSSQGAQPQHF. The CDR3 nucleotides are TGTGCCACCAGTTCCCAGGGAGCCCAGCCCCAGCATTTT. This chain uses TRBV24-1 with TRBJ1-5; D possibly corresponds to TRBD1 (5 bases). The length of the CDR3 is 13 residues. Looked up from germline, CDR1 is KGHDR and CDR2 is SFDVKD. Trimming stripped 6 bases from V and 7 bases from J, with 12 bases between.